This paragraph covers one T cell receptor beta chain sequence. Antigen unknown. The healthy adult donors were HIV-negative and reported no recent acute infections or vaccinations. The sample originates from a study of shared clonotypes between healthy human individuals. General study points: Only blood samples were collected, and tissue repertoires likely differ. Larger estimated richness was generally seen in naive subsets than in memory subsets.

Germline assignment: CDR1 SGHRS and CDR2 YFSETQ. V lost 3 bases, J lost 7 bases, and 14 bases lay in between. The CDR3 is made up of 13 amino acids. Each sorted subset replicate got 200 ng genomic DNA, tens of thousands of genomes. Repertoires were generated with immunoSEQ multiplex PCR, while TCRdb's copy carries only in-frame clones and drops some. Of some 1,100,000 clones listed, about four fifths are singletons. The V call is TRBV5-1, the J call TRBJ2-7; D ambiguous. This clonotype was obtained from a young man in good health. Some clones in this sample may be carry-over from other donors' samples. The sample was memory CD4+ T cells from PBMCs. Subset defined: CD45RA-negative fraction. The CDR3 DNA reads TGCGCCAGCAGCTCGGCCCCTACGAGTGAGCAGTACTTC. Encoded protein: CASSSAPTSEQYF.